The rows below give T cell receptor beta chains drawn from one sample of a study of graft-versus-host responses after intestinal transplantation. TCRdb's table, derived via immunoSEQ multiplex PCR, lists solely in-frame clones and lacks some. The sample lists roughly 30,000 clones; approximately 83% were seen once. These receptors lack a known antigen. The material sequenced was unstimulated CD8+ T cells sorted from spleen or lymph node cells, taken before intestinal transplant. Receptors originate from a human donor who received an intestinal transplant. Both conserved end residues are part of each CDR3. A D gene is named only where the DNA matches it firmly. Clone size is stated in some rows and not others, as once, few, many or a class when expanded.

V gene	clone size	D gene	J gene	CDR3 protein	CDR3 DNA
TRBV5-6	NA	NA	TRBJ2-7	CASSGSVSYEQYF	TGTGCCAGCAGCGGTAGCGTCTCCTACGAGCAGTACTTC
TRBV9	NA	NA	TRBJ2-7	CASSVGAFWRGEQYF	TGTGCCAGCAGCGTAGGGGCTTTCTGGCGGGGCGAGCAGTACTTC
TRBV4-1	NA	NA	TRBJ2-4	CASSQDPSFPIQYF	TGCGCCAGCAGCCAAGATCCCAGTTTCCCCATTCAGTACTTC
TRBV5-6	once	TRBD2	TRBJ2-7	CASSLVGLAGPYEQYF	TGTGCCAGCAGCTTGGTCGGACTAGCGGGCCCCTACGAGCAGTACTTC
TRBV11-3	NA	NA	TRBJ1-1	CASSPTVRTEAFF	TGTGCCAGCAGCCCTACAGTACGCACTGAAGCTTTCTTT
TRBV7-9	NA	TRBD2	TRBJ2-7	CASSPPLAGVHYEQYF	TGTGCCAGCAGCCCGCCACTAGCGGGAGTTCACTACGAGCAGTACTTC
TRBV9	NA	TRBD2	TRBJ2-5	CASNEGTAAGVETQYF	TGTGCCAGCAACGAGGGGACGGCAGCGGGAGTAGAGACCCAGTACTTC
TRBV6-5	NA	TRBD1	TRBJ2-2	CASSYGTGTGELFF	TGTGCCAGCAGTTACGGGACAGGGACCGGGGAGCTGTTTTTT
TRBV7-2	NA	NA	TRBJ2-7	CASSSSGLKSSYEQYF	TGTGCCAGCAGCTCTTCAGGACTGAAAAGCTCCTACGAGCAGTACTTC
TRBV4-1	NA	NA	TRBJ2-7	CASSQVGGSGDQYF	TGCGCCAGCAGCCAAGTGGGTGGGTCAGGGGACCAGTACTTC
TRBV4-1	NA	NA	TRBJ2-7	CASSQLTGQARPYEQYF	TGCGCCAGCAGCCAATTAACAGGCCAAGCGCGACCCTACGAGCAGTACTTC
TRBV19	NA	NA	TRBJ2-1	CASSAGGEQFF	TGTGCCAGTAGTGCCGGGGGTGAGCAGTTCTTC
TRBV2	NA	NA	TRBJ2-7	CASSEEPGVAEQYF	TGTGCCAGCAGCGAGGAGCCCGGGGTTGCCGAGCAGTACTTC
TRBV6-5	NA	NA	TRBJ2-1	CASSYQQHNEQFF	TGTGCCAGCAGTTACCAACAGCACAATGAGCAGTTCTTC
TRBV19	NA	NA	TRBJ2-2	CASSDSTGELFF	TGTGCCAGCTCAGACAGCACCGGGGAGCTGTTTTTT
TRBV19	NA	TRBD1	TRBJ2-7	CASSLGTGYYEQYF	TGTGCCAGTAGTCTCGGGACAGGTTACTACGAGCAGTACTTC
TRBV6-5	few	NA	TRBJ1-4	CASSYSRGGFNEKLFF	TGTGCCAGCAGTTACAGCAGGGGAGGGTTCAATGAAAAACTGTTTTTT
TRBV6-7	NA	NA	TRBJ1-5	CASGSGNTGQPQHF	TGTGCCAGCGGTTCCGGGAATACGGGTCAGCCCCAGCATTTT
TRBV27	NA	TRBD2	TRBJ2-1	CASSDAGTSWGNEQFF	TGTGCCAGCAGTGACGCCGGGACTAGCTGGGGCAATGAGCAGTTCTTC
TRBV10-3	NA	NA	TRBJ1-3	CAISESTQYSRGNTIYF	TGTGCCATCAGTGAGTCGACTCAATATAGCCGAGGAAACACCATATATTTT
TRBV6-1	NA	TRBD2	TRBJ2-5	CASSELAGGPETQYF	TGTGCCAGCAGTGAACTAGCGGGAGGGCCGGAGACCCAGTACTTC
TRBV7-9	NA	TRBD1	TRBJ1-2	CASSLPTGTGVHGYTF	TGTGCCAGCAGCTTACCGACGGGGACAGGGGTGCATGGCTACACCTTC
TRBV29-1	NA	NA	TRBJ2-7	CSVRTGGPYEQYF	TGCAGCGTTCGGACGGGGGGCCCCTACGAGCAGTACTTC
TRBV9	few	TRBD2	TRBJ2-1	CASSAQAGYNEQFF	TGTGCCAGCAGCGCGCAAGCGGGGTACAATGAGCAGTTCTTC
TRBV6-5	NA	TRBD1	TRBJ2-7	CASSFMFGTGSYEQYF	TGTGCCAGCAGTTTTATGTTTGGGACAGGATCCTACGAGCAGTACTTC
TRBV27	NA	NA	TRBJ2-1	CASSEGWEQFF	TGTGCCAGCAGTGAGGGCTGGGAGCAGTTCTTC
TRBV28	once	NA	TRBJ2-7	CASSAGHEQYF	TGTGCCAGCAGCGCAGGGCACGAGCAGTACTTC
TRBV19	NA	NA	TRBJ2-1	CASSIDRQGIGNEQFF	TGTGCCAGTAGTATAGATCGGCAGGGGATAGGCAATGAGCAGTTCTTC
TRBV5-1	NA	TRBD1	TRBJ1-2	CASSLVPGQDYGYTF	TGCGCCAGCAGCTTGGTACCGGGACAGGATTATGGCTACACCTTC
TRBV5-4	NA	TRBD1	TRBJ1-5	CASSLEGGQGPQHF	TGTGCCAGCAGCTTGGAAGGGGGCCAGGGGCCCCAGCATTTT
TRBV6-5	NA	NA	TRBJ1-1	CASSYSIGHNTEAFF	TGTGCCAGCAGTTACTCGATTGGGCATAACACTGAAGCTTTCTTT
TRBV2	few	NA	TRBJ1-6	CASSELEDSPLHF	TGTGCCAGCAGTGAACTGGAGGATTCACCCCTCCACTTT
TRBV9	NA	NA	TRBJ1-6	CASSPMDGLNSPLHF	TGTGCCAGCAGCCCTATGGACGGACTCAATTCACCCCTCCACTTT
TRBV6-4	NA	NA	TRBJ2-2	CASKPEGGTGELFF	TGTGCCAGCAAGCCAGAGGGCGGCACCGGGGAGCTGTTTTTT
TRBV28	once	NA	TRBJ2-3	CASSSGRRGAGLVADTQYF	TGTGCCAGCAGTTCGGGTAGGAGGGGCGCAGGATTAGTCGCAGATACGCAGTATTTT
TRBV28	NA	NA	TRBJ2-5	CASSLLANQETQYF	TGTGCCAGCAGTTTACTAGCGAACCAAGAGACCCAGTACTTC
TRBV12-5	NA	NA	TRBJ1-1	CASGLGLGEAFF	TGTGCTAGTGGTTTGGGGCTTGGTGAAGCTTTCTTT
TRBV28	NA	TRBD2	TRBJ2-5	CASSLVGTSLSYQETQYF	TGTGCCAGCAGTTTGGTAGGGACTAGCCTCTCGTACCAAGAGACCCAGTACTTC
TRBV28	NA	NA	TRBJ2-1	CASSFEQAVGSYNEQFF	TGTGCCAGCAGTTTTGAGCAGGCCGTCGGCTCCTACAATGAGCAGTTCTTC
TRBV5-1	NA	TRBD1	TRBJ1-3	CASSPDRGTGNTIYF	TGCGCCAGCAGCCCGGACAGGGGAACTGGAAACACCATATATTTT
TRBV18	NA	TRBD1	TRBJ2-7	CASSRQGQGSYEQYF	TGTGCCAGCTCCCGGCAGGGACAGGGTTCCTACGAGCAGTACTTC
TRBV27	NA	TRBD1	TRBJ1-1	CASSLEQGFTEAFF	TGTGCCAGCAGTCTTGAACAGGGGTTCACTGAAGCTTTCTTT
TRBV5-4	NA	NA	TRBJ2-1	CASSLGQGGEQFF	TGTGCCAGCAGCTTGGGCCAAGGGGGTGAGCAGTTCTTC
TRBV2	NA	TRBD2	TRBJ2-5	CASSRLAVPQETQYF	TGTGCCAGCAGCCGACTAGCGGTTCCCCAAGAGACCCAGTACTTC
TRBV28	NA	NA	TRBJ1-2	CASSAYSYPLYGYTF	TGTGCCAGCAGTGCCTACAGTTATCCTCTCTATGGCTACACCTTC
TRBV7-7	NA	TRBD2	TRBJ2-3	CASSLVAGGTDTQYF	TGTGCTAGCAGCTTAGTAGCGGGAGGAACAGATACGCAGTATTTT
TRBV19	NA	NA	TRBJ1-6	CASSIAGGEYNSPLHF	TGTGCCAGTAGTATAGCGGGGGGCGAATATAATTCACCCCTCCACTTT
TRBV15	NA	TRBD1	TRBJ1-5	CATSRGTGDNQPQHF	TGTGCCACCAGCAGGGGGACAGGGGACAATCAGCCCCAGCATTTT
TRBV18	once	NA	TRBJ1-2	CASSPPGPAFYGYTF	TGTGCCAGCTCACCACCTGGGCCTGCCTTCTATGGCTACACCTTC
TRBV6-1	NA	NA	TRBJ2-5	CASGLGGGGETQYF	TGTGCCAGCGGGTTAGGAGGGGGCGGGGAGACCCAGTACTTC